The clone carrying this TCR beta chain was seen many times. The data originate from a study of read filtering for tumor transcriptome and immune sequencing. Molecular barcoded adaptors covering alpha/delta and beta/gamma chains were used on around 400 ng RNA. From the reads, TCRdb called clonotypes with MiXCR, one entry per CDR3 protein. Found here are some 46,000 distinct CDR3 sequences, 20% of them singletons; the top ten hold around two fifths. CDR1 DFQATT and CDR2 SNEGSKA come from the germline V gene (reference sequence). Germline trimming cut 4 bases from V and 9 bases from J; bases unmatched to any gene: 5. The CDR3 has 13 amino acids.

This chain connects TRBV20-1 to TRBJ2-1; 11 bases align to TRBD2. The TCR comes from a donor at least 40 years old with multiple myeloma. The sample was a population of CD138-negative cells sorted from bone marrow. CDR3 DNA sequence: TGCAGTGCTATGGTACTAGCGGGAGCTGAGCAGTTCTTC. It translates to CSAMVLAGAEQFF.